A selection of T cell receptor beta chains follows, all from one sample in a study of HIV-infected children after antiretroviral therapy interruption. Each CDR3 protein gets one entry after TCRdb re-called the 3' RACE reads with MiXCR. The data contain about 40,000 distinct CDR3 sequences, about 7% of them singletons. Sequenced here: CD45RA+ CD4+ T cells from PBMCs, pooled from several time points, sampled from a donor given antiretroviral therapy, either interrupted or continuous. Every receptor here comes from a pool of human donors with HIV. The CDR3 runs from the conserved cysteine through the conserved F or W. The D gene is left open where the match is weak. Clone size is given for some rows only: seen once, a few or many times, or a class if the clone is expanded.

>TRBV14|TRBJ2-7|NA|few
TGTGCCAGCCCCACCCGGGGTTTCTCCTACGAGCAGTACTTC
CASPTRGFSYEQYF
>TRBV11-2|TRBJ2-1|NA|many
TGTGCCAGCAGCTTATCGGGGAATGAGCAGTTCTTC
CASSLSGNEQFF
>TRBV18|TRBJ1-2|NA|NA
TGTGCCAGCTCACCTCCTGAACACCCGAACTATGGCTACACCTTC
CASSPPEHPNYGYTF
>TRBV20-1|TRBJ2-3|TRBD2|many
TGCAGTGCCGTCGTGCGGGGGGGGCGGCTAGATACGCAGTATTTT
CSAVVRGGRLDTQYF
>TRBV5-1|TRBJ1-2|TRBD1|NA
TGCGCCAGCAGCTTTCTGGACAGGGCCAACTATGGCTACACCTTC
CASSFLDRANYGYTF
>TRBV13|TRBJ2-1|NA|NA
TGTGCCAGCAGGGCGACGTCCTACAATGAGCAGTTCTTC
CASRATSYNEQFF
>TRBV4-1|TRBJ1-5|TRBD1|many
TGCGCCAGCAGCCAAGCACTGACAGGGGTTCGTCAGCCCCAGCATTTT
CASSQALTGVRQPQHF
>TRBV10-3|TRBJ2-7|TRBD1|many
TGTGCCATCACTAACAGGGGGTGGCTGGGGGAGCAGTACTTC
CAITNRGWLGEQYF
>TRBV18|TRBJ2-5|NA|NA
TGTGCCAGCTCACCAACTGGACAGATGGAGACCCAGTACTTC
CASSPTGQMETQYF
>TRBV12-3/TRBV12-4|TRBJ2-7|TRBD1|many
TGTGCCAGCAGTCTCGGACAGGGGAAGAGCGAGCAGTACTTC
CASSLGQGKSEQYF
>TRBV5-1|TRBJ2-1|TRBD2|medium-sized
TGCGCCAGCAGCCCTCCGGGACTAGCGGGAGTGGAGGAGCAGTTCTTC
CASSPPGLAGVEEQFF
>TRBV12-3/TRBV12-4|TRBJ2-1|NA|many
TGTGCCAGCAGTTTAACCTGGGGGGGCTATGCTGAGCAGTTCTTC
CASSLTWGGYAEQFF
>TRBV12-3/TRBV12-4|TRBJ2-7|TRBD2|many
TGTGCCAGCAGTTTGGGGGTTAGCGGGAGACCACAAGAGCAGTACTTC
CASSLGVSGRPQEQYF
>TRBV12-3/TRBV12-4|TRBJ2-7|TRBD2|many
TGTGCCAGCAGTTATAGCGGGAGCTCCTACGAGCAGTACTTC
CASSYSGSSYEQYF
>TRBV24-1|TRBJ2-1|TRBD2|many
TGTGCCACCAGTGAAACTAGCGGGAGGGCCCTTTTCAATGAGCAGTTCTTC
CATSETSGRALFNEQFF
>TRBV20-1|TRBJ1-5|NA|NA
TGCAGTGCGGGGTTGGGGAGGGATCAGCCCCAGCATTTT
CSAGLGRDQPQHF
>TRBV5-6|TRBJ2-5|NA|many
TGTGCCAGCAGCTTGGCGGCAGCCCAAGAGACCCAGTACTTC
CASSLAAAQETQYF
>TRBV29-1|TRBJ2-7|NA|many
TGCAGCGCCCGCCTGTCCTCCTACGAGCAGTACTTC
CSARLSSYEQYF
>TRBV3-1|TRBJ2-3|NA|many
TGTGCCAGCAGCCAAGAGTTTCACTCCCCAGGTCGTGGGGCAGATACGCAGTATTTT
CASSQEFHSPGRGADTQYF
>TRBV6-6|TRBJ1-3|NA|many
TGTGCCAGCGGTGATGCCAATACGCTCTATTTT
CASGDANTLYF
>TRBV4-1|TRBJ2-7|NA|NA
TGCGCCAGCAGCCAAGTTGGTAGCTCCTACGAGCAGTACTTC
CASSQVGSSYEQYF
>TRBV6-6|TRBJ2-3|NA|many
TGTGCCAGCAGTTACTCGAGGCAATTCGGGGATACGCAGTATTTT
CASSYSRQFGDTQYF
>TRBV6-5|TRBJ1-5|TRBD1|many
TGTGCCACCCGGAGGGCAGGGGGGAATCAGCCCCAGCATTTT
CATRRAGGNQPQHF
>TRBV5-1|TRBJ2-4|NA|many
TGCGCCAGCACCGAGTACGGGGCCTCGAAAAACATTCAGTACTTC
CASTEYGASKNIQYF
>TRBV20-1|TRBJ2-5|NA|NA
TGCAGTGCTAGTGGTCTGGGCGAGACCCAGTACTTC
CSASGLGETQYF
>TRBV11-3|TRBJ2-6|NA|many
TGTGCCAGCAGCTTAGTGGCTGGGGCCAACGTCCTGACTTTC
CASSLVAGANVLTF
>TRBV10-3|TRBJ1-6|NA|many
TGTGCCATCAGTTCATATAATTCACCCCTCCACTTT
CAISSYNSPLHF
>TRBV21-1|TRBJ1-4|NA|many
TGTGCCAGCAGTCTGCAGTTTTCCAACGAAAGATTATTTTTC
CASSLQFSNERLFF
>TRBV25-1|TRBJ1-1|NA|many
TGTGCCAGCAGTGTAGGGACATCACTCGGGAACACTGAAGCTTTCTTT
CASSVGTSLGNTEAFF
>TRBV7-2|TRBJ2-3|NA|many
TGTGCCAGCAGAACGTCAGGAGGCCTCATAGATACGCAGTATTTT
CASRTSGGLIDTQYF
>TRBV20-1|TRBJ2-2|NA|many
TGCAGTGCTAGCGCGACTAACGGGGAGCTGTTTTTT
CSASATNGELFF
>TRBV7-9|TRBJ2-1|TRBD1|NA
TGTGCCAGCAGGCGTACCAGGGGGTCATCCTACAATGAGCAGTTCTTC
CASRRTRGSSYNEQFF
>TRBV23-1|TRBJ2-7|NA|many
TGCGCCAGCAGTCAAGATGAGGACATACTCTACGAGCAGTACTTC
CASSQDEDILYEQYF
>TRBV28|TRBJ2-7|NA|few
TGTGCCAGCAGCTGGACTTGGGACGGCAGATCCTACGAGCAGTACTTC
CASSWTWDGRSYEQYF
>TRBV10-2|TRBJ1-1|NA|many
TGCGCCAGCAGTTACCTCACGCCGGGGGCGGATGACGCTTTCTTT
CASSYLTPGADDAFF